Sequencing of this T cell receptor (beta chain) was carried out in a study of glioma-infiltrating T cells. Using RNA template, CDR3s of TCR alpha and beta were amplified with iRepertoire arm-PCR. TCRdb reprocessed the multiplex PCR reads with MiXCR, giving one entry per CDR3 protein. The sample holds approximately 190,000 distinct CDR3 sequences, 32% seen once. Concerning this clonotype itself: Its antigen is as yet unknown.

Study-wide results and caveats: Gliomas, especially low-grade, showed above-expected tissue-blood divergence; non-neoplastic patients showed below.

The CDR3 is 15 amino acids. Germline CDR1 MGHRA, CDR2 YSYEKL. Trimming at V came to 4 bases and at J to 2 bases, leaving 6 bases not matched to a gene. The chain couples TRBV4-1 to TRBJ2-5; 8 bases match TRBD1. Sequencing was carried out using glioma tissue, nonneoplastic brain tissue, or PBMCs (not recorded which). This sequence was found in a human donor with low-grade glioma or glioblastoma, undergoing nonglioma brain surgery, or in good health (not recorded which). The DNA of the CDR3 is TGCGCCAGCAGCCTTAACAGGGGGTCACAAGAGACCCAGTACTTC. Protein product: CASSLNRGSQETQYF.